This note documents a single T cell receptor (beta chain) sequence. Its antigen is as yet unknown. The data belong to a study of vaccination effects on CD4 cells after COVID-19. Cells that had been cultured for less than eleven days were the source of isolated CD4+ T cells. Of the BNT162b2 and mRNA-1273 vaccines, participants received two doses of one or the other. The table came from immunoSEQ multiplex PCR; TCRdb's copy has only in-frame clones and leaves some out. The table lists about 66,000 clones, less than 80% of them singletons. J gave up 7 bases and V 1 base, and 19 bases lay outside the gene matches. The CDR3 totals 19 residues. CDR1 is KGHSH, CDR2 LQKENI, per germline.

The sequencing here drew on CD4+ T cells from PBMCs cultured without peptide, taken after COVID-19 vaccination. This TCR came from a human donor who received a COVID-19 vaccine. The chain combines TRBV18 with TRBJ1-1; 9 bases agree with TRBD1. The CDR3 loop is CASSPLIETPGQGDSEAFF. CDR3 DNA: TGTGCCAGCTCACCACTAATTGAGACGCCGGGACAGGGAGATAGTGAAGCTTTCTTT.